This T cell receptor (beta chain) is drawn from a study of cytomegalovirus exposure and HLA in healthy donors. Background on the study: The use of the same platform for the 95 to 150 validation repertoires and the approximately 670 first-cohort repertoires was reported by a later analysis.

Separation from the approximately 690-subject first cohort characterized the roughly 120-subject validation cohort, to which the donors belonged. Sequencing used immunoSEQ multiplex PCR; TCRdb keeps in-frame clones, though not all of them. Of some 90,000 clones listed, about 90% are singletons. The junction had 12 bases not matched to a gene; V was cut back by 7 bases and J by 0 bases. Germline V CDR1 and CDR2: MNHEY, SMNVEV (reference sequence). CDR3 length equals 17 residues. The TCR comes from a man younger than 35 in good health and CMV-seropositive. The sequencing sample was made of PBMCs. The gene calls are TRBV27 and TRBJ2-3, with 8 positions matching TRBD2. CDR3 sequence reads: CASKKRGNRPSTDTQYF. The CDR3 nucleotides read TGTGCCAGCAAGAAGCGGGGGAATCGACCTAGCACAGATACGCAGTATTTT.